These 5 T cell receptor beta chains were all obtained from the same sample, sequenced in a study of T cell repertoires in cytomegalovirus infection. TCRdb processed the reads anew with MiXCR; each CDR3 protein has one entry. Here the sample spans 700,000 to 950,000 distinct CDR3 sequences, roughly 33% being singletons. These receptors are not linked to any known antigen. The sequenced sample was cultured CD8+ T cells from PBMCs, obtained from culture after CMV antigen stimulation. Receptors were obtained from a human donor in good health (CMV status not recorded). Some clones in this sample may be carry-over from other donors' samples.

This chain joins TRBV7-6 and TRBJ1-3; 8 bases are a match to TRBD1. V lost 1 base to trimming and J lost 8 bases; unmatched junction nucleotides: 10. CDR3 length: 16 amino acids. Germline V CDR1 and CDR2: SGHVS, FNYEAQ. Here the CDR3 reads CASSLDRGYTLDTIYF. The DNA of the CDR3 is TGTGCCAGCAGCTTAGACAGGGGGTATACGCTGGACACCATATATTTT.

This clonotype appeared once. CDR3 nucleotides: TGCAGTGCTAGAGATTGGGGGCCCGATCGTAAGTCCTACAATGAGCAGTTCTTC. This sequence encodes CSARDWGPDRKSYNEQFF. The V and J genes are TRBV20-1 and TRBJ2-1; weak D call: TRBD1 (6 bases). The V gene's germline CDR1 is DFQATT and CDR2 SNEGSKA (reference sequence). There are 18 residues in the CDR3. Trimming removed 0 bases at V and 1 base at J, with 19 bases between.

Note on this clonotype: This may be a read error: a much more frequent sequence differs by one nucleotide. This chain uses TRBV7-8 with TRBJ1-2; D perhaps matches TRBD1 (5 bases). CDR3 length equals 13 residues. Looked up from germline, CDR1 is SGHVS and CDR2 is FQNEAQ. In DNA, the CDR3 is TGTGCCAGCAGCCAGACAGAAAACTATAGCTACACCTTC. This translates into CASSQTENYSYTF.

This clonotype was seen a single time. V is TRBV4-2 and J is TRBJ2-7, with D unresolved. V shed 1 base and J shed 5 bases, with 6 bases lying between them. There are 12 residues in the CDR3. The germline V gene has CDR1 LGHNA and CDR2 YNFKEQ. The DNA of the CDR3 is TGTGCCAGCAGCCAAGGTCTGGACGAGCAGTACTTC. Its protein product is CASSQGLDEQYF.

This clonotype was detected a few times. The gene calls are TRBV20-1 and TRBJ2-6, with D possibly called TRBD1 or TRBD2 (6 bases each). Trimming pared 6 bases from V and 2 bases from J, leaving 17 bases between. The CDR3 totals 16 residues. From germline, CDR1 is DFQATT and CDR2 SNEGSKA (reference sequence). As DNA, the CDR3 is TGCAGTGCCATTTACAGGGACTCGGCTGGGGCCAACGTCCTGACTTTC. Translated: CSAIYRDSAGANVLTF.